The 15 T cell receptor beta chains below were found in one sample sequenced in a study of PD-L1 blockade in urothelial cancer (dated by TCRdb to 2016 to 2017). Library prep was done by the immunoSEQ multiplex PCR assay. TCRdb re-hosts the immuneACCESS table, in-frame sequences only. Its copies lack some clones; in the studies checked, an unresolved V gene accounts for under half of them, and the cause for the rest is not known. The sample table records 44,000 or so clones; around 89% of these occur just once. The ten largest clonotypes hold 3.5% to 5% of the sample. Sequencing used PBMCs, obtained around atezolizumab (anti-PD-L1) treatment. These receptor sequences come from a man at least 80 years old with urothelial cancer.

J is TRBJ2-7 and V is TRBV15; 8 bases align to TRBD2. V lost 6 bases and J lost 3; bases outside the gene matches: 10. The CDR3 contains 15 residues. Germline assignment: CDR1 LNHNV and CDR2 YYDKDF (reference sequence). For the CDR3, the DNA is TGTGCCACCAGTAGAAAACTAGCGGTAGACTACGAGCAGTACTTC. Translating it yields CATSRKLAVDYEQYF.

The chain recombines TRBV12-5 with TRBJ2-1; 7 nucleotides agree with TRBD1. Trimming took 5 bases from V and 1 from J; bases not matched to a gene: 8. Germline CDR1 LGHNT, CDR2 FRNRAP. The CDR3 covers 16 residues. The CDR3, as DNA: TGTGCTAGTGGTCGCGGTAGGGGGCTTTCCTACAATGAGCAGTTCTTC. This codes for CASGRGRGLSYNEQFF.

This clone was observed once. V is TRBV7-6 and J is TRBJ2-5; no definite D call. Germline V gene sequence: CDR1 SGHVS, CDR2 FNYEAQ. This CDR3 has 16 residues. Trimming took 4 bases from V and 1 from J, leaving 16 bases between them. The chain's CDR3 is CASSSTYHRAQETQYF. The DNA of the CDR3 is TGTGCCAGCAGCTCAACCTACCATCGAGCCCAAGAGACCCAGTACTTC.

The V and J genes are TRBV6-1 and TRBJ2-7, with D possibly being TRBD1 (6 bases). This CDR3 has 15 residues. The V end lost 4 bases, the J end lost 0 bases, and 13 bases lay between the germline ends. Germline loops: CDR1 MNHNS, CDR2 SASEGT. As DNA, the CDR3 is TGTGCCAGCAGTGGGTTGGGACATAGCTCCTACGAGCAGTACTTC. Translated: CASSGLGHSSYEQYF.

This chain joins TRBV23-1 and TRBJ2-7; 7 bases fit TRBD1. TRBV23-1 is an ORF, with its function uncertain. This CDR3 region has 14 residues. V was clipped by 7 bases and J by 2 bases; unmatched bases: 8. The CDR3 DNA reads TGCGCCAGCAATGCGACAGGGCCAACCTACGAGCAGTACTTC. Its protein product is CASNATGPTYEQYF.

The chain joins TRBV19 to TRBJ2-3; the D gene is possibly TRBD2 (7 bases). The V gene lost 9 bases and the J gene lost 0 bases, with 13 bases spanning the gap. This CDR3 comprises 14 residues. Germline lookup yields CDR1 LNHDA and CDR2 SQIVND (reference sequence). The CDR3 coding sequence is TGTGCCAGCTGGGAGGGGGGGAGCACAGATACGCAGTATTTT. Amino acids: CASWEGGSTDTQYF.

The chain carries TRBV15 and TRBJ2-7; D call uncertain. Germline-derived CDR1 and CDR2 are LNHNV and YYDKDF (reference sequence). There are 14 residues in the CDR3. V lost 0 bases and J 2 bases, leaving 8 bases between the germline ends. CDR3 nucleotides: TGTGCCACCAGCAGAGATCCCCAGGCCTACGAGCAGTACTTC. Translated, it gives CATSRDPQAYEQYF. Supplemented by reference TRBV15 and TRBJ2-7, the full variable domain reads DAMVIQNPRYQVTQFGKPVTLSCSQTLNHNVMYWYQQKSSQAPKLLFHYYDKDFNNEADTPDNFQSRRPNTSFCFLDIRSPGLGDTAMYLCATSRDPQAYEQYFGPGTRLTVT.

This clone was seen a handful of times. This sequence joins TRBV5-4 and TRBJ2-3; TRBD2 matches 7 bases. CDR3 length equals 15 residues. After removal of 0 bases from V and 4 bases from J, the junction contained 5 bases not matched to a gene. Germline-derived CDR1 and CDR2 are SGHNT and YYREEE (reference sequence). CDR3 sequence: CASSLADGRPDTQYF. The CDR3 DNA follows: TGTGCCAGCAGCTTGGCGGACGGGAGGCCAGATACGCAGTATTTT.

The chain is built from TRBV6-1 and TRBJ2-1, with 14 bases lining up with TRBD2. The CDR3 is made up of 15 amino acids. In germline, CDR1 is MNHNS, CDR2 SASEGT. J was trimmed by 8 bases and V by 0 bases; bases with no gene match: 0. CDR3 sequence: CASSEAGLAGDEQFF. In DNA form, the CDR3 reads TGTGCCAGCAGTGAAGCGGGACTAGCGGGAGATGAGCAGTTCTTC.

The rearrangement uses TRBV7-2 and TRBJ2-5, with 11 positions matching TRBD2. The trim removed 4 bases at V and 7 bases at J, leaving 5 bases unmatched. The CDR3 loop spans 14 amino acids. CDR1 and CDR2 from the germline V gene are SGHTA and FQGNSA. CDR3 nucleotide sequence: TGTGCCAGCAGCTCGGTAGCGGGAGGGGCGACCCAGTACTTC. It is translated as CASSSVAGGATQYF.

The chain joins TRBV29-1 to TRBJ2-2; a weak D match, TRBD2 (6 bases). The CDR3 runs 14 residues. V shed 1 base and J shed 5 bases, with 11 bases lying between them. Germline CDR1 is SQVTM and CDR2 is ANQGSEA. The CDR3 sequence is CSVEGAGRTGELFF. CDR3 coding DNA: TGCAGCGTTGAAGGGGCAGGGAGGACCGGGGAGCTGTTTTTT.

The genes are TRBV5-1 and TRBJ1-2; D is ambiguous. CDR1 SGHRS and CDR2 YFSETQ come from the germline V gene. The V end was cut by 4 bases, the J end by 4 bases, with 14 bases between. The CDR3 has 14 residues. The CDR3 region has the DNA TGCGCCAGCAGCCCCACGGGATTGGTCTATGGCTACACCTTC. This translates into CASSPTGLVYGYTF.

This clone came up once. The chain couples TRBV2 to TRBJ1-1; 8 bases fit TRBD1. After removal of 4 bases from V and 6 bases from J, the junction contained 4 bases not matched to a gene. The CDR3 totals 13 residues. Germline CDR1 and CDR2: SNHLY and FYNNEI. This CDR3 reads CASSGGQGAEAFF. CDR3 sequence (DNA): TGTGCCAGCAGTGGTGGACAGGGCGCTGAAGCTTTCTTT.

The gene calls are TRBV9 and TRBJ2-1, with TRBD2 as a possible D gene (7 bases). Between the trimmed V and J ends, which lost 0 bases and 9 bases, there was a span of 13 bases. The CDR3 totals 14 residues. Germline values: CDR1 SGDLS, CDR2 YYNGEE. Here the CDR3 DNA reads TGTGCCAGCAGCGTAGAACAGGGAGGGCCTGAGCAGTTCTTC. This encodes CASSVEQGGPEQFF.

This clone has just a few counts. The chain couples TRBV14 to TRBJ1-4; D gene ambiguous. Trimming removed 6 bases from V and 2 bases from J, with 7 bases in between. This CDR3 region has 13 residues. CDR1 is SGHDN, CDR2 FVKESK, per germline. CDR3 in amino acids: CASSHGTNEKLFF. CDR3 in DNA: TGTGCCAGCAGTCACGGGACTAATGAAAAACTGTTTTTT.